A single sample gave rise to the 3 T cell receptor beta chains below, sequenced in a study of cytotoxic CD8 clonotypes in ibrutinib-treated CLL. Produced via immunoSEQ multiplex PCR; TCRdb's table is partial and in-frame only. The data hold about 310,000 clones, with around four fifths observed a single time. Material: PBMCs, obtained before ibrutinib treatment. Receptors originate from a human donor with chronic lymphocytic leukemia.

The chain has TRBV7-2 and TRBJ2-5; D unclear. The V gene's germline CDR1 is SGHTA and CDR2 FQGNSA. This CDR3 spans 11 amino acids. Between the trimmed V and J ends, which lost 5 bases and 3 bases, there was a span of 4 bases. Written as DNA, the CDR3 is TGTGCCAGCAGCATGAAAGAGACCCAGTACTTC. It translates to CASSMKETQYF.

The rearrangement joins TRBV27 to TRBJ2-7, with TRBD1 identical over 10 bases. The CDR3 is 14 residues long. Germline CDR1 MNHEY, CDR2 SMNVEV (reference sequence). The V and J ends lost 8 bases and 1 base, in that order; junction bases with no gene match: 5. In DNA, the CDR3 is TGTGCCAGCGCCCGGACAGGGGGATCCTACGAGCAGTACTTC. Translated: CASARTGGSYEQYF.

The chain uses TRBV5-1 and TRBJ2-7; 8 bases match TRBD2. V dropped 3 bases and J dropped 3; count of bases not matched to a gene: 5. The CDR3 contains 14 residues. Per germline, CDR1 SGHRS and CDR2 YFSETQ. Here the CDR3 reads CASSWTGGNYEQYF. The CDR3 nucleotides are TGCGCCAGCAGCTGGACGGGAGGGAACTACGAGCAGTACTTC.